This is a list of T cell receptor beta chains from one sample in a study of human T cells and chemical hapten exposure. In TCRdb, the RACE reads were re-called with MiXCR into one record per CDR3 protein. The repertoire includes around 120,000 distinct CDR3 sequences, about 11% of them detected once, and approximately 4% sits in the top ten. This material consisted of whole blood, taken in connection with sensitization to the hapten diphenylcyclopropenone (DPC). These TCRs come from a woman aged 40 to 50 with alopecia areata. Some clones in this sample may be carry-over from other donors' samples. CDR3s include the opening cysteine and the closing phenylalanine or tryptophan. A D gene is named only where the DNA matches it firmly. The size of a clone is reported for some rows only, either as once, few or many, or as a class for expanded clones.

V gene: TRBV11-1; D gene: TRBD2; J gene: TRBJ2-2; clone size: many; CDR3 protein: CASSLGAGAGELFF; CDR3 DNA: TGTGCCAGCAGCTTAGGTGCGGGAGCCGGGGAGCTGTTTTTT
V gene: TRBV28; D gene: TRBD2; J gene: TRBJ2-3; clone size: NA; CDR3 protein: CASSPPLAGTSTDTQYF; CDR3 DNA: TGTGCCAGCAGTCCGCCCTTAGCGGGAACAAGCACAGATACGCAGTATTTT
V gene: TRBV7-9; D gene: NA; J gene: TRBJ2-5; clone size: NA; CDR3 protein: CASRINQETQYF; CDR3 DNA: TGTGCCAGCAGGATCAACCAAGAGACCCAGTACTTC
V gene: TRBV4-2; D gene: NA; J gene: TRBJ1-2; clone size: NA; CDR3 protein: CASSLAPGLRDGYTF; CDR3 DNA: TGTGCCAGCAGCCTCGCCCCGGGGCTGAGGGATGGCTACACCTTC
V gene: TRBV27; D gene: TRBD1; J gene: TRBJ1-2; clone size: few; CDR3 protein: CASSSQDRGHGYTF; CDR3 DNA: TGTGCCAGCAGTTCCCAAGACAGGGGGCACGGCTACACCTTC
V gene: TRBV5-6; D gene: NA; J gene: TRBJ1-1; clone size: few; CDR3 protein: CASSFRGPLDTEAFF; CDR3 DNA: TGTGCCAGCAGTTTCCGGGGGCCCTTGGATACTGAAGCTTTCTTT
V gene: TRBV18; D gene: TRBD1; J gene: TRBJ2-3; clone size: many; CDR3 protein: CASSPEGQGPTDTQYF; CDR3 DNA: TGTGCCAGCTCACCAGAGGGACAGGGACCCACAGATACGCAGTATTTT
V gene: TRBV9; D gene: TRBD2; J gene: TRBJ2-1; clone size: many; CDR3 protein: CASDREGIDEQFF; CDR3 DNA: TGTGCCAGTGATCGGGAGGGCATAGATGAGCAGTTCTTC
V gene: TRBV7-9; D gene: NA; J gene: TRBJ2-7; clone size: NA; CDR3 protein: CASSLMSVYEQYF; CDR3 DNA: TGTGCCAGCAGCTTAATGTCTGTCTACGAGCAGTACTTC
V gene: TRBV18; D gene: NA; J gene: TRBJ1-1; clone size: NA; CDR3 protein: CASSPFGSRGTEAFF; CDR3 DNA: TGTGCCAGCTCACCGTTCGGGTCACGCGGCACTGAAGCTTTCTTT
V gene: TRBV5-1; D gene: TRBD2; J gene: TRBJ2-1; clone size: few; CDR3 protein: CASSPRTSGRAYNEQFF; CDR3 DNA: TGCGCCAGCAGCCCCCGGACTAGCGGGAGGGCCTACAATGAGCAGTTCTTC
V gene: TRBV6-5; D gene: NA; J gene: TRBJ1-5; clone size: many; CDR3 protein: CASGAVMGNQPQHF; CDR3 DNA: TGTGCCAGCGGCGCGGTCATGGGCAATCAGCCCCAGCATTTT
V gene: TRBV20-1; D gene: NA; J gene: TRBJ2-5; clone size: few; CDR3 protein: CSASWPAETQYF; CDR3 DNA: TGCAGTGCTAGTTGGCCGGCGGAGACCCAGTACTTC
V gene: TRBV6-5; D gene: NA; J gene: TRBJ2-7; clone size: many; CDR3 protein: CASSSPHREQYF; CDR3 DNA: TGTGCCAGCAGTTCTCCGCATAGGGAGCAGTACTTC
V gene: TRBV27; D gene: TRBD2; J gene: TRBJ2-1; clone size: many; CDR3 protein: CASSLLGSSGITYNEQFF; CDR3 DNA: TGTGCCAGCAGTTTATTAGGATCTAGCGGGATAACCTACAATGAGCAGTTCTTC
V gene: TRBV9; D gene: TRBD2; J gene: TRBJ2-3; clone size: many; CDR3 protein: CASSIPTSGGTDTQYF; CDR3 DNA: TGTGCCAGCAGCATACCGACTAGCGGGGGAACAGATACGCAGTATTTT
V gene: TRBV20-1; D gene: NA; J gene: TRBJ2-4; clone size: many; CDR3 protein: CSARDSSPLGIQYF; CDR3 DNA: TGCAGTGCTAGAGATTCTAGCCCACTCGGCATTCAGTACTTC
V gene: TRBV6-2/TRBV6-3; D gene: TRBD2; J gene: TRBJ2-1; clone size: NA; CDR3 protein: CASSTGLVSEQFF; CDR3 DNA: TGTGCCAGCAGTACCGGACTAGTAAGTGAGCAGTTCTTC
V gene: TRBV20-1; D gene: NA; J gene: TRBJ2-1; clone size: NA; CDR3 protein: CSAPRYNEQFF; CDR3 DNA: TGCAGTGCCCCTAGATACAATGAGCAGTTCTTC
V gene: TRBV5-1; D gene: NA; J gene: TRBJ1-1; clone size: NA; CDR3 protein: CASSPPTGGQTEAFF; CDR3 DNA: TGCGCCAGCAGCCCCCCCACGGGAGGGCAGACTGAAGCTTTCTTT
V gene: TRBV21-1; D gene: NA; J gene: TRBJ1-3; clone size: NA; CDR3 protein: CASSNPTARDLGSGNTIYF; CDR3 DNA: TGTGCCAGCAGCAACCCAACTGCTCGGGATTTAGGATCTGGAAACACCATATATTTT
V gene: TRBV27; D gene: NA; J gene: TRBJ1-1; clone size: NA; CDR3 protein: CASSVLRGSEAFF; CDR3 DNA: TGTGCCAGCAGTGTCTTGCGGGGGTCTGAAGCTTTCTTT
V gene: TRBV19; D gene: TRBD2; J gene: TRBJ2-2; clone size: NA; CDR3 protein: CASSTRLAGDTGELFF; CDR3 DNA: TGTGCCAGTAGTACCCGACTAGCGGGAGACACCGGGGAGCTGTTTTTT
V gene: TRBV30; D gene: NA; J gene: TRBJ2-1; clone size: NA; CDR3 protein: CAWTGVNNEQFF; CDR3 DNA: TGTGCCTGGACTGGGGTAAACAATGAGCAGTTCTTC
V gene: TRBV7-6; D gene: TRBD2; J gene: TRBJ2-1; clone size: many; CDR3 protein: CASSLTSGRYNEQFF; CDR3 DNA: TGTGCCAGCAGCCTAACTAGCGGGAGGTACAATGAGCAGTTCTTC
V gene: TRBV28; D gene: NA; J gene: TRBJ2-7; clone size: few; CDR3 protein: CASSLTSDTSYEQYF; CDR3 DNA: TGTGCCAGCAGTCTCACGAGCGACACCTCCTACGAGCAGTACTTC
V gene: TRBV27; D gene: TRBD1; J gene: TRBJ1-6; clone size: many; CDR3 protein: CASSFSMKGGLDSPLHF; CDR3 DNA: TGTGCCAGCAGTTTCTCGATGAAAGGGGGCTTAGATTCACCCCTCCACTTT
V gene: TRBV20-1; D gene: TRBD1; J gene: TRBJ1-2; clone size: many; CDR3 protein: CSARADTGAIYGYTF; CDR3 DNA: TGCAGTGCTAGAGCTGATACAGGGGCGATCTATGGCTACACCTTC
V gene: TRBV20-1; D gene: TRBD2; J gene: TRBJ2-3; clone size: many; CDR3 protein: CSASGRNEGTDTQYF; CDR3 DNA: TGCAGTGCTAGCGGGAGGAACGAAGGCACAGATACGCAGTATTTT
V gene: TRBV18; D gene: NA; J gene: TRBJ1-1; clone size: many; CDR3 protein: CASSPLSGRSFEAFF; CDR3 DNA: TGTGCCAGCTCACCACTCAGTGGCAGGAGTTTTGAAGCTTTCTTT
V gene: TRBV6-2/TRBV6-3; D gene: TRBD1; J gene: TRBJ1-5; clone size: NA; CDR3 protein: CASSYSGRGRFQPQHF; CDR3 DNA: TGTGCCAGCAGTTACTCGGGCAGGGGGCGCTTTCAGCCCCAGCATTTT
V gene: TRBV14; D gene: NA; J gene: TRBJ2-7; clone size: many; CDR3 protein: CASSQGYRFGDYEQYF; CDR3 DNA: TGTGCCAGCAGCCAAGGGTACCGGTTTGGGGATTACGAGCAGTACTTC
V gene: TRBV12-3/TRBV12-4; D gene: NA; J gene: TRBJ2-5; clone size: NA; CDR3 protein: CASSSPYGETQYF; CDR3 DNA: TGTGCCAGCAGTTCCCCGTACGGGGAGACCCAGTACTTC
V gene: TRBV20-1; D gene: NA; J gene: TRBJ2-1; clone size: many; CDR3 protein: CSVNPGSRNNEQFF; CDR3 DNA: TGCAGTGTGAATCCAGGGTCGAGAAACAATGAGCAGTTCTTC
V gene: TRBV6-2/TRBV6-3; D gene: NA; J gene: TRBJ1-5; clone size: few; CDR3 protein: CASSPPGGQPQHF; CDR3 DNA: TGTGCCAGCAGTCCGCCCGGCGGGCAGCCCCAGCATTTT
V gene: TRBV2; D gene: NA; J gene: TRBJ2-3; clone size: few; CDR3 protein: CASSEGRLTDTQYF; CDR3 DNA: TGTGCCAGCAGTGAAGGGAGACTCACAGATACGCAGTATTTT
V gene: TRBV29-1; D gene: NA; J gene: TRBJ2-5; clone size: few; CDR3 protein: CSATRDLKETQYF; CDR3 DNA: TGCAGCGCCACTCGGGACTTAAAAGAGACCCAGTACTTC
V gene: TRBV10-2; D gene: NA; J gene: TRBJ2-2; clone size: NA; CDR3 protein: CASSESLVSLNTGELFF; CDR3 DNA: TGCGCCAGCAGTGAGTCTCTGGTCTCCCTGAACACCGGGGAGCTGTTTTTT
V gene: TRBV6-6; D gene: TRBD2; J gene: TRBJ2-2; clone size: many; CDR3 protein: CASSLTSIPGELFF; CDR3 DNA: TGTGCCAGCAGTCTGACTAGCATCCCCGGGGAGCTGTTTTTT
V gene: TRBV6-2/TRBV6-3; D gene: TRBD1; J gene: TRBJ1-5; clone size: NA; CDR3 protein: CASRRQGSSGNQPQHF; CDR3 DNA: TGTGCCAGCAGGAGACAGGGATCGAGTGGCAATCAGCCCCAGCATTTT
V gene: TRBV12-3/TRBV12-4; D gene: TRBD1; J gene: TRBJ1-1; clone size: NA; CDR3 protein: CASSKPSTTTDRESLNTEAFF; CDR3 DNA: TGTGCCAGCAGCAAACCCTCAACAACTACAGACAGGGAGAGCTTGAACACTGAAGCTTTCTTT
V gene: TRBV20-1; D gene: TRBD2; J gene: TRBJ2-2; clone size: few; CDR3 protein: CSARPRTSGSKIGELFF; CDR3 DNA: TGCAGTGCTAGACCCAGGACTAGCGGGAGTAAGATCGGGGAGCTGTTTTTT
V gene: TRBV6-6; D gene: NA; J gene: TRBJ2-2; clone size: NA; CDR3 protein: CASSYSDSSTGELFF; CDR3 DNA: TGTGCCAGCAGTTACTCGGACAGCTCCACCGGGGAGCTGTTTTTT
V gene: TRBV2; D gene: NA; J gene: TRBJ1-5; clone size: NA; CDR3 protein: CASSETTSDQPQHF; CDR3 DNA: TGTGCCAGCAGTGAGACGACGTCCGATCAGCCCCAGCATTTT
V gene: TRBV10-3; D gene: NA; J gene: TRBJ1-1; clone size: many; CDR3 protein: CAISESQVNTEAFF; CDR3 DNA: TGTGCCATCAGTGAGTCGCAGGTGAACACTGAAGCTTTCTTT
V gene: TRBV11-2; D gene: NA; J gene: TRBJ1-6; clone size: NA; CDR3 protein: CASSLRAGQFVSYSPLHF; CDR3 DNA: TGTGCCAGCAGCTTACGCGCGGGACAATTTGTTTCATATTCACCCCTCCACTTT
V gene: TRBV19; D gene: TRBD1; J gene: TRBJ1-5; clone size: many; CDR3 protein: CASSSDRGNQPQHF; CDR3 DNA: TGTGCCAGTAGTTCGGACAGGGGCAATCAGCCCCAGCATTTT
V gene: TRBV6-2/TRBV6-3; D gene: NA; J gene: TRBJ2-6; clone size: few; CDR3 protein: CASSPYPSGANVLTF; CDR3 DNA: TGTGCCAGCAGTCCCTACCCCTCTGGGGCCAACGTCCTGACTTTC
V gene: TRBV7-2; D gene: NA; J gene: TRBJ2-1; clone size: many; CDR3 protein: CASSLARTGEQFF; CDR3 DNA: TGTGCCAGCAGCTTAGCTCGGACGGGTGAGCAGTTCTTC
V gene: TRBV28; D gene: TRBD2; J gene: TRBJ2-3; clone size: many; CDR3 protein: CAIGGGTDTQYF; CDR3 DNA: TGTGCCATTGGGGGGGGCACAGATACGCAGTATTTT
V gene: TRBV19; D gene: NA; J gene: TRBJ1-2; clone size: many; CDR3 protein: CASAPQGGWGYTF; CDR3 DNA: TGTGCCAGTGCCCCCCAGGGAGGATGGGGCTACACCTTC
V gene: TRBV9; D gene: TRBD2; J gene: TRBJ2-2; clone size: many; CDR3 protein: CASSNPGTSGVNTGELFF; CDR3 DNA: TGTGCCAGCAGCAACCCCGGGACTAGCGGGGTTAACACCGGGGAGCTGTTTTTT
V gene: TRBV7-8; D gene: TRBD2; J gene: TRBJ2-1; clone size: many; CDR3 protein: CASSSRLAEPYNEQFF; CDR3 DNA: TGTGCCAGCAGCTCCCGTCTAGCGGAACCTTACAATGAGCAGTTCTTC
V gene: TRBV5-1; D gene: NA; J gene: TRBJ2-2; clone size: few; CDR3 protein: CASSPRNPPVTGELFF; CDR3 DNA: TGCGCCAGCAGCCCCCGAAACCCTCCGGTCACCGGGGAGCTGTTTTTT
V gene: TRBV20-1; D gene: TRBD2; J gene: TRBJ2-3; clone size: few; CDR3 protein: CSATGPSGGFDTQYF; CDR3 DNA: TGCAGTGCTACTGGCCCTAGCGGGGGGTTCGATACGCAGTATTTT
V gene: TRBV5-8; D gene: NA; J gene: TRBJ2-7; clone size: NA; CDR3 protein: CASSLFGSRGGEQYF; CDR3 DNA: TGTGCCAGCAGCTTGTTTGGGTCCCGAGGGGGGGAGCAGTACTTC
V gene: TRBV11-3; D gene: NA; J gene: TRBJ2-1; clone size: many; CDR3 protein: CASSSAYPGGHKQFF; CDR3 DNA: TGTGCCAGCAGCTCAGCCTATCCGGGGGGCCATAAGCAGTTCTTC
V gene: TRBV7-9; D gene: TRBD1; J gene: TRBJ1-6; clone size: NA; CDR3 protein: CASSARDSNSPLHF; CDR3 DNA: TGTGCCAGCAGCGCCCGGGACAGTAATTCACCCCTCCACTTT
V gene: TRBV18; D gene: NA; J gene: TRBJ1-5; clone size: few; CDR3 protein: CASSKSEQGRGQPQHF; CDR3 DNA: TGTGCCAGCTCAAAATCCGAGCAGGGCCGCGGCCAGCCCCAGCATTTT